These T cell receptor beta chains were read from a single sample in a study of shared clonotypes between healthy human individuals. Method: immunoSEQ multiplex PCR; TCRdb's copy keeps in-frame clones and lacks some. The data contain a few hundred thousand clones, roughly 97% of them singletons. The material sequenced was naive CD4+ T cells sorted from blood. These receptors were taken from a woman between 25 and 40 years old in good health. Both conserved end residues are part of each CDR3. The order of the fields is D gene, clone size, J gene, CDR3 length, V gene, CDR3 protein, CDR3 DNA. D genes are given only for firm matches. Size is omitted from some rows. Given values are once, few, many or a class for expanded clones.

d_gene: .
abundance: .
j_gene: TRBJ1-4
len: 15
v_gene: TRBV27
CDR3aa: CASSLIRLLGEKLFF
CDR3nt: TGTGCCAGCAGTTTAATTCGGCTGCTCGGAGAAAAACTGTTTTTT

d_gene: .
abundance: .
j_gene: TRBJ1-4
len: 12
v_gene: TRBV2
CDR3aa: CASSLFSGRLFF
CDR3nt: TGTGCCAGCAGTCTTTTCTCCGGAAGACTGTTTTTT

d_gene: TRBD1
abundance: .
j_gene: TRBJ1-2
len: 16
v_gene: TRBV5-1
CDR3aa: CASSLGGQGANYGYTF
CDR3nt: TGCGCCAGCAGCTTGGGAGGTCAGGGGGCTAACTATGGCTACACCTTC

d_gene: .
abundance: .
j_gene: TRBJ2-7
len: 15
v_gene: TRBV28
CDR3aa: CASSFAYGASYEQYF
CDR3nt: TGTGCCAGCAGTTTCGCCTATGGAGCAAGCTACGAGCAGTACTTC

d_gene: .
abundance: .
j_gene: TRBJ1-1
len: 15
v_gene: TRBV5-8
CDR3aa: CASSLMRLTGTEAFF
CDR3nt: TGTGCCAGCAGCTTGATGCGGCTCACGGGGACTGAAGCTTTCTTT

d_gene: .
abundance: .
j_gene: TRBJ2-7
len: 13
v_gene: TRBV27
CDR3aa: CASSLGRVYEQYF
CDR3nt: TGTGCCAGCAGTTTGGGCAGGGTCTACGAGCAGTACTTC

d_gene: .
abundance: .
j_gene: TRBJ1-1
len: 15
v_gene: TRBV4-1
CDR3aa: CASSPFRTDNTEAFF
CDR3nt: TGCGCCAGCAGCCCCTTCAGGACAGACAACACTGAAGCTTTCTTT

d_gene: .
abundance: .
j_gene: TRBJ1-5
len: 14
v_gene: TRBV2
CDR3aa: CASSEARSNQPQHF
CDR3nt: TGTGCCAGCAGTGAAGCGAGGAGCAATCAGCCCCAGCATTTT

d_gene: .
abundance: .
j_gene: TRBJ2-3
len: 15
v_gene: TRBV5-1
CDR3aa: CASSLVRASTDTQYF
CDR3nt: TGCGCCAGCAGCTTGGTTCGGGCTAGCACAGATACGCAGTATTTT

d_gene: .
abundance: .
j_gene: TRBJ1-2
len: 13
v_gene: TRBV6-5
CDR3aa: CASSPPSNYGYTF
CDR3nt: TGTGCCAGCAGTCCCCCATCTAACTATGGCTACACCTTC

d_gene: .
abundance: .
j_gene: TRBJ1-5
len: 14
v_gene: TRBV28
CDR3aa: CASRPRGINQPQHF
CDR3nt: TGTGCCAGCAGACCCCGGGGGATCAATCAGCCCCAGCATTTT

d_gene: .
abundance: once
j_gene: TRBJ2-5
len: 15
v_gene: TRBV27
CDR3aa: CASSSPGALVETQYF
CDR3nt: TGTGCCAGCTCCTCTCCAGGGGCATTGGTAGAGACCCAGTACTTC

d_gene: TRBD1
abundance: .
j_gene: TRBJ1-2
len: 12
v_gene: TRBV2
CDR3aa: CASSVQGVGYTF
CDR3nt: TGTGCCAGCAGTGTCCAGGGGGTTGGCTACACCTTC

d_gene: .
abundance: .
j_gene: TRBJ1-5
len: 12
v_gene: TRBV19
CDR3aa: CASSIPGETQHF
CDR3nt: TGTGCCAGTAGTATACCAGGGGAGACCCAGCATTTT

d_gene: TRBD2
abundance: once
j_gene: TRBJ2-7
len: 15
v_gene: TRBV6-6
CDR3aa: CASRDSGRAAYEQYF
CDR3nt: TGTGCCAGCAGAGATAGCGGGAGGGCCGCCTACGAGCAGTACTTC

d_gene: TRBD1
abundance: .
j_gene: TRBJ2-7
len: 14
v_gene: TRBV19
CDR3aa: CASSPGQVPYEQYF
CDR3nt: TGTGCCAGTAGTCCGGGACAGGTCCCCTACGAGCAGTACTTC

d_gene: .
abundance: .
j_gene: TRBJ1-5
len: 15
v_gene: TRBV5-5
CDR3aa: CASSSPGLDNQPQHF
CDR3nt: TGTGCCAGCAGCTCCCCAGGGTTGGACAATCAGCCCCAGCATTTT

d_gene: .
abundance: .
j_gene: TRBJ2-3
len: 14
v_gene: TRBV6-5
CDR3aa: CASRTPGPTDTQYF
CDR3nt: TGTGCCAGCAGAACTCCGGGACCCACAGATACGCAGTATTTT